These 19 T cell receptor beta chains were all obtained from the same sample, sequenced in a study of T cell responses to AZD1222 COVID-19 vaccine. Repertoires were generated with immunoSEQ multiplex PCR, while TCRdb's copy carries only in-frame clones and drops some. The sample contains around 120,000 clones, around 88% of which appear only once. Material: peripheral blood, obtained on day 0 of AZD1222 vaccination. The source of these receptors is an adult in good health.

This clone was recorded a few times. V usage is TRBV12-3 or TRBV12-4 and J usage is TRBJ2-2; no clear D. This CDR3 contains 12 residues. V lost 7 bases and J lost 4, with 7 bases in between. CDR3 amino acids: CASTLGTGELFF. As DNA, the CDR3 is TGTGCCAGCACGTTGGGCACCGGGGAGCTGTTTTTT.

In its sample, this clone was seen a few times. This chain joins TRBV10-1 and TRBJ2-7, with no clear D. Looked up from germline, CDR1 is WNHNN and CDR2 is SYGVQD (reference sequence). V lost 3 bases, J lost 7 bases, and 7 bases lay in between. The CDR3 has 11 residues. CDR3 DNA sequence: TGCGCCAGCAGTGACGGTGGTGAGCAGTACTTC. Translated: CASSDGGEQYF.

V usage is TRBV11-2 and J usage is TRBJ2-7; 7 bases are shared with TRBD2. Germline V CDR1 and CDR2: SGHAT, FQNNGV. The ends lost 5 bases at V and 1 base at J; junction bases unmatched: 8. The CDR3 has 15 residues. The CDR3 nucleotides are TGTGCCAGCAGCGGGGAGGGTCAGCATTCCTACGAGCAGTACTTC. Residues: CASSGEGQHSYEQYF.

CDR3 DNA: TGTGCCACCAGCAGAGATCAGGGTTTATACACTGAAGCTTTCTTT. Residues: CATSRDQGLYTEAFF. The chain employs TRBV15 and TRBJ1-1, with TRBD1 as a possible D gene (5 bases). Germline V gene lookup returns CDR1 LNHNV and CDR2 YYDKDF (reference sequence). The germline V and J ends were trimmed by 0 bases and 3 bases, with 11 bases remaining between them. This CDR3 has 15 residues. Filled out from reference TRBV15 and TRBJ1-1, the complete variable domain reads DAMVIQNPRYQVTQFGKPVTLSCSQTLNHNVMYWYQQKSSQAPKLLFHYYDKDFNNEADTPDNFQSRRPNTSFCFLDIRSPGLGDTAMYLCATSRDQGLYTEAFFGQGTRLTVV.

The genes are TRBV5-4 and TRBJ1-3; 9 nucleotides line up with TRBD1. Trimming cost V 0 bases and J 2 bases; bases outside gene matches: 3. Germline V gene lookup returns CDR1 SGHNT and CDR2 YYREEE (reference sequence). The CDR3 totals 16 residues. The CDR3, as DNA: TGTGCCAGCAGCTTGGGGGACAGGGTAACTGGAAACACCATATATTTT. Protein sequence: CASSLGDRVTGNTIYF.

In DNA form, the CDR3 reads TGTGCCAGCAGCTTAGTGGGACAGGGCTTCTCTGGAAACACCATATATTTT. Its protein is CASSLVGQGFSGNTIYF. The rearrangement links TRBV7-8 to TRBJ1-3; 9 positions agree with TRBD1. Germline-derived CDR1 and CDR2 are SGHVS and FQNEAQ. CDR3 length: 17 residues. The trim removed 1 base at V and 0 bases at J, leaving 4 bases unmatched.

This clone has more than one count but fewer than ten. The V call is TRBV10-2, the J call TRBJ2-2; the D is unclear. Trimming cost V 4 bases and J 4 bases, with 19 bases left between them. This CDR3 is built from 17 residues. The germline V gene encodes CDR1 WSHSY and CDR2 SAAADI. CDR3 amino acids: CASSALLRVSGTGELFF. As DNA, the CDR3 is TGCGCCAGCAGTGCGCTTCTCCGGGTGTCGGGCACCGGGGAGCTGTTTTTT.

The chain carries TRBV7-9 and TRBJ1-2, with unresolved D. The CDR3 extends over 14 amino acids. Germline lookup yields CDR1 SEHNR and CDR2 FQNEAQ (reference sequence). V gave up 2 bases and J gave up 4 bases, with 11 bases separating them. The CDR3 spells CASSLSAEIYGYTF. CDR3 DNA: TGTGCCAGCAGCTTATCGGCCGAAATCTATGGCTACACCTTC.

This clone is a singleton in its sample. The chain combines TRBV19 with TRBJ2-7; a weak D match, TRBD1 (6 bases). This CDR3 is built from 16 residues. Germline V gene sequence: CDR1 LNHDA, CDR2 SQIVND (reference sequence). V lost 9 bases to trimming and J lost 3 bases, with 24 bases between them. CDR3 nucleotides: TGTGCCAGGATTAGTAAGGCAGGGGATCCCCGCTACGAGCAGTACTTC. Amino acid sequence: CARISKAGDPRYEQYF.

In regard to this clone: Other DNA sequences in this sample translate to the same CDR3. CDR3 nucleotide sequence: TGTGCCAGCAGCCTCGGACAGGGAGCGAACACCGGGGAGCTGTTTTTT. Residues: CASSLGQGANTGELFF. The J gene is TRBJ2-2, the V gene TRBV5-5; 8 positions match TRBD1. CDR3 size: 16 residues. Per germline, CDR1 SGHKS and CDR2 YYEKEE (reference sequence). The V segment lost 4 bases and the J segment 0 bases; nucleotides outside the gene matches: 5.

J is TRBJ1-6 and V is TRBV6-6; 8 bases are shared with TRBD1. Germline CDR1 reads MNHNY; CDR2 reads SVGAGI (reference sequence). There are 13 residues in the CDR3. The trim removed 7 bases at V and 10 bases at J, leaving 6 bases unmatched. CDR3 nucleotides: TGTGCCAGCAATGACAGGGGAGGCTCACCCCTCCACTTT. Its protein product is CASNDRGGSPLHF.

There are a few counts of this clone. This rearrangement joins TRBV18 to TRBJ2-5; 7 bases fit TRBD2. Germline-derived CDR1 and CDR2 are KGHSH and LQKENI. The length of the CDR3 is 16 residues. Unmatched junction bases numbered 9, after V lost 4 bases and J lost 1 base. CDR3: CASSLRISSGQETQYF. DNA of the CDR3: TGTGCCAGCTCACTGAGGATATCTAGCGGCCAAGAGACCCAGTACTTC.

This clone was counted between two and nine times. DNA for the CDR3: TGTGCCAGCAGCGGACCCTGGGACAGGGCAAGCGGTGGCTACACCTTC. The encoded protein is CASSGPWDRASGGYTF. This chain joins TRBV7-9 and TRBJ1-2; 9 nucleotides line up with TRBD1. From germline, CDR1 is SEHNR and CDR2 FQNEAQ (reference sequence). CDR3 length: 16 residues. Trimming removed 5 bases from V and 7 bases from J; junction bases left unmatched: 14.

The chain employs TRBV12-3 or TRBV12-4 and TRBJ2-1; tentative D call: TRBD2 (6 bases). This CDR3 contains 11 residues. The germline V and J ends were trimmed by 6 bases and 12 bases, with 12 bases remaining between them. The CDR3, as DNA: TGTGCCAGCAGGTCGGGAGAACTGCAGTTCTTC. Protein product: CASRSGELQFF.

This clone was found a few times. The genes are TRBV5-6 and TRBJ2-7, with D maybe TRBD1 (5 bases). V lost 0 bases, J lost 3 bases, and 7 bases lay in between. Germline lookup yields CDR1 SGHDT and CDR2 YYEEEE. This CDR3 has 13 residues. DNA of the CDR3: TGTGCCAGCAGCTTGGCCCAGGGCTACGAGCAGTACTTC. Translating it yields CASSLAQGYEQYF.

V gene TRBV19 combines with J gene TRBJ1-5; D perhaps matches TRBD1 (5 bases). Trimming shortened V by 5 bases and J by 0 bases, and 14 bases separated the two germline ends. The germline V gene has CDR1 LNHDA and CDR2 SQIVND (reference sequence). The CDR3 runs 16 residues. CDR3 sequence reads: CASSSNRGYSNQPQHF. CDR3 nucleotides: TGTGCCAGTAGTTCGAACCGGGGCTATAGCAATCAGCCCCAGCATTTT.

The rearrangement uses TRBV7-8 and TRBJ1-1; no definite D call. The V end was cut by 5 bases, the J end by 3 bases, with 4 bases between. CDR1 is SGHVS and CDR2 is FQNEAQ in the germline V gene. This CDR3 region has 11 residues. CDR3 in amino acids: CASSLYTEAFF. CDR3 sequence (DNA): TGTGCCAGCAGCCTCTACACTGAAGCTTTCTTT.

The chain joins TRBV6-6 to TRBJ1-2; 7 bases are shared with TRBD1. The V and J ends lost 8 bases and 4 bases, in that order; junction bases with no gene match: 4. This CDR3 region has 12 residues. Germline CDR1 reads MNHNY; CDR2 reads SVGAGI (reference sequence). CDR3 sequence reads: CASQGQFYGYTF. DNA of the CDR3: TGTGCCAGCCAGGGACAGTTCTATGGCTACACCTTC.

The rearrangement links TRBV28 to TRBJ2-1; TRBD2 matches at 10 bases. V lost 3 bases, J lost 7 bases, and 6 bases stayed unmatched. CDR3 length: 15 amino acids. Germline CDR1 reads MDHEN; CDR2 reads SYDVKM. The CDR3 DNA sequence: TGTGCCAGCAGTTTGACTAGCGGGTTTTCGAATGAGCAGTTCTTC. Residues: CASSLTSGFSNEQFF.